The following is a T cell receptor beta chain sequence with its context. Germline V CDR1 and CDR2: LGHNA, YNFKEQ. Trimming stripped 3 bases from V and 4 bases from J, with 12 bases between. The CDR3 is 14 amino acids. This sample stems from a study of blood T cell repertoires in COVID-19. Overall study context: The United States, Italy and Spain supplied acute and convalescent COVID-19 samples.

Only in-frame clones appear in the TCRdb table, and some are missing; sequencing was by immunoSEQ multiplex PCR. This table has about 20,000 clones, around 89% appearing once. The material sequenced was peripheral blood. The genes are TRBV4-2 and TRBJ1-2; D remains unclear. The sequence was collected from a woman in her fifties or sixties with active COVID-19. CDR3 bases: TGTGCCAGCAGCCAGGAGGACGGACTCTATGGCTACACCTTC. This gives the protein CASSQEDGLYGYTF.